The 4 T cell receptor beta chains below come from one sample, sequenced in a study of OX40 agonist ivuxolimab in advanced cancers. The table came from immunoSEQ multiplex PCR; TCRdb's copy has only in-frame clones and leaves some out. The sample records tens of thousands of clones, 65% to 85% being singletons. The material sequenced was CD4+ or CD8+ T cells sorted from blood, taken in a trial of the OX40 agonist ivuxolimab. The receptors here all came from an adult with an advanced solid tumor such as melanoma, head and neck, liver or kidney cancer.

CDR3 loop: CASSPGYRGLEAFF. The DNA of the CDR3 is TGTGCCAGCAGTCCAGGGTACAGGGGGCTGGAAGCTTTCTTT. V usage is TRBV28 and J usage is TRBJ1-1; 9 bases are shared with TRBD1. The CDR3 is made up of 14 amino acids. V lost 5 bases to trimming and J lost 8 bases; unmatched junction nucleotides: 9. Germline lookup yields CDR1 MDHEN and CDR2 SYDVKM.

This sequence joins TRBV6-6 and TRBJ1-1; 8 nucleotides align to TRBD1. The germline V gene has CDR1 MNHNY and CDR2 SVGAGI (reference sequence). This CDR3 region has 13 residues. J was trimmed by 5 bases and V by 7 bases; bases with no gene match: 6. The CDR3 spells CASNTGGGTEAFF. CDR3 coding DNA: TGTGCCAGCAACACAGGGGGGGGAACTGAAGCTTTCTTT.

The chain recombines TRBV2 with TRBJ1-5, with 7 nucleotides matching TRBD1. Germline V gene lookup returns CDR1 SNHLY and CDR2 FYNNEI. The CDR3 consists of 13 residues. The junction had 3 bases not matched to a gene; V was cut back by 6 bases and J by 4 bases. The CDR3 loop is CASSDRDNQPQHF. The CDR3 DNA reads TGTGCCAGCAGCGACAGGGATAATCAGCCCCAGCATTTT.

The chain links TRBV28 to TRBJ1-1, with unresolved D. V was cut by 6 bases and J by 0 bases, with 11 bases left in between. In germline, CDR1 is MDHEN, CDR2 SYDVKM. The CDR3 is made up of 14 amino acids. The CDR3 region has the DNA TGTGCCAGCAGCTCACGACGATTGAACACTGAAGCTTTCTTT. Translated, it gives CASSSRRLNTEAFF.